Below, 11 T cell receptor beta chains from the same sample are listed, as sequenced in a study of regulatory T cells. Whole-study findings and limits: Hydrophobic residues at CDR3 positions 6 and 7 were enriched in conventional CD4+ T cells of CD3G-deficient patients.

Primers: 52 TRBV forward and 13 TRBJ reverse. Sequencing was performed with immunoSEQ multiplex PCR; in TCRdb, only in-frame clones are kept and a portion is missing. The profile covers some 30,000 clones, with over 85% appearing a single time and around 0.98% taken by the ten largest. These TCRs' antigens remain unknown. The sample comprised conventional CD4+ T cells sorted from blood. Receptors originate from a child aged 2 to 10 with CD3G deficiency.

This clone has only a few counts. This sequence joins TRBV28 and TRBJ1-5; 9 bases align to TRBD1. Losses at the gene ends were 3 bases for V and 11 bases for J; bases not matched to a gene: 11. CDR3 size: 15 residues. Germline CDR1 is MDHEN and CDR2 is SYDVKM. CDR3: CASSLAGTGSGSQHF. The DNA of the CDR3 is TGTGCCAGCAGTTTGGCCGGGACAGGGAGCGGGTCCCAGCATTTT. Variable domain in full (rest from reference TRBV28 and TRBJ1-5): DVKVTQSSRYLVKRTGEKVFLECVQDMDHENMFWYRQDPGLGLRLIYFSYDVKMKEKGDIPEGYSVSREKKERFSLILESASTNQTSMYLCASSLAGTGSGSQHFGDGTRLSIL.

The gene calls are TRBV11-2 and TRBJ2-5; TRBD2 is a possible D gene (6 bases). V dropped 4 bases and J dropped 7 bases, with 19 bases sitting between them. The CDR3 covers 15 residues. Looked up from germline, CDR1 is SGHAT and CDR2 is FQNNGV. CDR3 DNA sequence: TGTGCCAGCAGCTCAGAAGCGGGCCTAGTGGGGACCCAGTACTTC. Its translation: CASSSEAGLVGTQYF. The full variable domain, rest sourced from reference TRBV11-2 and TRBJ2-5, is EAGVAQSPRYKIIEKRQSVAFWCNPISGHATLYWYQQILGQGPKLLIQFQNNGVVDDSQLPKDRFSAERLKGVDSTLKIQPAKLEDSAVYLCASSSEAGLVGTQYFGPGTRLLVL.

The V gene is TRBV5-1, the J gene TRBJ2-2, with 11 positions matching TRBD2. The CDR3 has 15 amino acids. The germline CDR1 and CDR2 sequences are SGHRS and YFSETQ. V dropped 3 bases and J dropped 5; count of bases not matched to a gene: 3. This CDR3 is CASSSRTSGTGELFF. Written as DNA, the CDR3 is TGCGCCAGCAGCTCGCGGACTAGCGGGACCGGGGAGCTGTTTTTT.

The CDR3 DNA reads as TGTGCCAGCAGTCTCCCCTCCGTCCTGAACAATGAGCAGTTCTTC. Protein sequence: CASSLPSVLNNEQFF. V gene TRBV28 combines with J gene TRBJ2-1; D ambiguous. CDR1 is MDHEN and CDR2 is SYDVKM in the germline V gene. The CDR3 spans 15 residues. V was pared by 5 bases and J by 5 bases, with 16 bases between. Supplemented by reference TRBV28 and TRBJ2-1, the full variable domain reads DVKVTQSSRYLVKRTGEKVFLECVQDMDHENMFWYRQDPGLGLRLIYFSYDVKMKEKGDIPEGYSVSREKKERFSLILESASTNQTSMYLCASSLPSVLNNEQFFGPGTRLTVL.

The rearrangement joins TRBV28 to TRBJ2-1; possibly TRBD2 for D (5 bases). Looked up from germline, CDR1 is MDHEN and CDR2 is SYDVKM. The CDR3 loop spans 15 amino acids. The ends were cut back, 3 bases at V and 5 bases at J, with 14 bases in the middle. CDR3 protein: CASSFWGAANNEQFF. CDR3 nucleotides: TGTGCCAGCAGTTTCTGGGGAGCGGCCAACAATGAGCAGTTCTTC.

The genes are TRBV18 and TRBJ2-1; D may be TRBD2 (5 bases). CDR1 and CDR2 (germline): KGHSH, LQKENI. This CDR3 is 12 amino acids long. V was trimmed by 6 bases and J by 7 bases, leaving 10 bases between them. This CDR3 is CASSNRGNEQFF. The CDR3 DNA sequence: TGTGCCAGCTCGAACAGAGGGAATGAGCAGTTCTTC.

CDR3 sequence: CASSLRGGARSFF. The CDR3 DNA sequence: TGTGCCAGCAGTTTACGGGGCGGGGCAAGGTCTTTCTTT. The J gene is TRBJ1-1, the V gene TRBV28, with a possible D match to TRBD1 (5 bases). Between the trimmed V and J ends, which lost 2 bases and 12 bases, there was a span of 16 bases. The germline V gene has CDR1 MDHEN and CDR2 SYDVKM. This CDR3 comprises 13 residues.

This sequence joins TRBV6-5 and TRBJ2-5; TRBD2 is a possible D gene (5 bases). The germline gives CDR1 MNHEY, CDR2 SVGAGI. Trimming stripped 0 bases from V and 2 bases from J, with 7 bases between. This CDR3 is 14 amino acids long. CDR3 DNA sequence: TGTGCCAGCAGTTACTCCGGGGAACAAGAGACCCAGTACTTC. Protein: CASSYSGEQETQYF.

This chain uses TRBV5-1 with TRBJ2-1, with 9 bases that match TRBD1. The J segment lost 5 bases and the V segment lost 4 bases, leaving 4 bases of the junction unmatched. Germline V gene sequence: CDR1 SGHRS, CDR2 YFSETQ. CDR3 size: 14 residues. For the CDR3, the DNA is TGCGCCAGCAGCCGGACAGGGGACAACAATGAGCAGTTCTTC. Protein product: CASSRTGDNNEQFF. Supplemented by reference TRBV5-1 and TRBJ2-1, the full variable domain reads KAGVTQTPRYLIKTRGQQVTLSCSPISGHRSVSWYQQTPGQGLQFLFEYFSETQRNKGNFPGRFSGRQFSNSRSEMNVSTLELGDSALYLCASSRTGDNNEQFFGPGTRLTVL.

The chain employs TRBV6-1 and TRBJ2-1; TRBD2 matches 10 bases. CDR3 length equals 16 residues. Germline values: CDR1 MNHNS, CDR2 SASEGT. The ends lost 2 bases at V and 9 bases at J; junction bases unmatched: 10. CDR3 sequence (DNA): TGTGCCAGCAGTGAATTGGGGGCTAGCGGGAGATCTGAGCAGTTCTTC. Protein product: CASSELGASGRSEQFF.

This sequence joins TRBV19 and TRBJ1-1; D uncertain. CDR1 LNHDA and CDR2 SQIVND come from the germline V gene (reference sequence). This CDR3 region has 14 residues. Trimming shortened V by 6 bases and J by 3 bases, and 14 bases separated the two germline ends. CDR3 region: CASSPLGGYTEAFF. The CDR3 DNA sequence: TGTGCCAGTAGCCCCTTAGGAGGGTACACTGAAGCTTTCTTT.